A single sample is the source of the 2 T cell receptor beta chains below, sequenced in a study of T cell responses to AZD1222 COVID-19 vaccine. TCRdb keeps only in-frame clones here, not all; method: immunoSEQ multiplex PCR. The table includes around 73,000 clones, nearly 90% detected once. The material was peripheral blood, obtained 28 days after the second AZD1222 dose. Receptor source: an adult who received the AZD1222 COVID-19 vaccine.

This chain joins TRBV4-1 and TRBJ1-4; D might be TRBD1 (6 bases). The CDR3 has 14 amino acids. Trimming took 5 bases from V and 7 from J, leaving 14 bases between them. Germline lookup yields CDR1 MGHRA and CDR2 YSYEKL. CDR3 amino acids: CASSTPGGLEKLFF. CDR3 nucleotides: TGCGCCAGCAGCACCCCTGGGGGGCTTGAAAAACTGTTTTTT.

This chain connects TRBV19 to TRBJ1-5; D unclear. Germline V gene data show CDR1 as LNHDA and CDR2 as SQIVND (reference sequence). This CDR3 has 14 amino acids. Trimming cost V 2 bases and J 6 bases, with 11 bases left between them. The CDR3: CASSINGAGQPQHF. The CDR3 region has the DNA TGTGCCAGTAGTATAAACGGAGCCGGTCAGCCCCAGCATTTT.